This T cell receptor beta chain was found in a study of shared clonotypes between healthy human individuals. TCRdb's table, derived via immunoSEQ multiplex PCR, lists solely in-frame clones and lacks some. The data hold about 490,000 clones, with over 65% observed a single time. Germline CDR1 SEHNR, CDR2 FQNEAQ (reference sequence). The CDR3 covers 16 residues. The germline V and J ends were trimmed by 5 bases and 2 bases, with 16 bases remaining between them. This clone was counted only a few times. The antigen is unknown. Study-wide results and caveats: Owing to a small donor count, the genetic and exposure-history diversity represented was limited. The authors expected sequencing depth to affect clonotype sharing among donors.

The sequenced sample consisted of PBMCs. This rearrangement joins TRBV7-9 to TRBJ1-3, with TRBD1 as a possible D gene (6 bases). This TCR was recovered from a middle-aged woman in good health. Some clones in this sample may be carry-over from other donors' samples. CDR3 in amino acids: CASSNEARGPGNTIYF. The CDR3, as DNA: TGTGCCAGCAGCAACGAAGCACGGGGGCCTGGAAACACCATATATTTT.